The next 9 T cell receptor beta chains were all read from a single sample in a study of blood T cell repertoires in COVID-19. Profiling relied on immunoSEQ multiplex PCR, and the TCRdb table lists in-frame clones only, not all of them. The sample holds roughly 400,000 clones, around 87% seen once. The material sequenced was peripheral blood. Every receptor here comes from a woman aged 60-75 years with COVID-19, enrolled during active disease.

This chain connects TRBV21-1 to TRBJ1-1; TRBD1 is the table's D call and was not checked against the DNA. TRBV21-1 is classified as a pseudogene. The CDR3 has 15 residues. Here the CDR3 reads CASSNPGGWHTEAFF. The CDR3 bases are TGTGCCAGCAGCAATCCAGGGGGATGGCACACTGAAGCTTTCTTT.

This clone is a singleton in its sample. J is TRBJ1-5 and V is TRBV15; TRBD1 matches 11 bases. The CDR3 consists of 17 residues. The V and J ends lost 6 bases and 0 bases, in that order; junction bases with no gene match: 7. CDR1 and CDR2 (germline): LNHNV, YYDKDF (reference sequence). DNA for the CDR3: TGTGCCACCAGGGACAGGGGGCCTCCTTTTAGCAATCAGCCCCAGCATTTT. Encoded protein: CATRDRGPPFSNQPQHF.

This sequence joins TRBV7-9 and TRBJ1-2; no definite D call. The length of the CDR3 is 14 residues. V lost 3 bases and J lost 2, with 10 bases in between. Germline CDR1 is SEHNR and CDR2 is FQNEAQ (reference sequence). The CDR3 sequence: CASSFAGRNYGYTF. The CDR3 DNA is TGTGCCAGCAGCTTTGCGGGAAGAAACTATGGCTACACCTTC. Filled out from reference TRBV7-9 and TRBJ1-2, the complete variable domain reads DTGVSQNPRHKITKRGQNVTFRCDPISEHNRLYWYRQTLGQGPEFLTYFQNEAQLEKSRLLSDRFSAERPKGSFSTLEIQRTEQGDSAMYLCASSFAGRNYGYTFGSGTRLTVV.

This chain connects TRBV5-4 to TRBJ1-4, with 7 bases identical to TRBD1. CDR1 and CDR2 (germline): SGHNT, YYREEE (reference sequence). The trim removed 4 bases at V and 7 bases at J, leaving 10 bases unmatched. The CDR3 length is 15 residues. The CDR3 spells CASSGTDRRGEKLFF. The CDR3 bases are TGTGCCAGCAGCGGGACGGACAGGCGGGGTGAAAAACTGTTTTTT.

This clone was observed a single time. The chain couples TRBV11-2 to TRBJ2-1, with 7 bases that match TRBD1. This CDR3 region has 13 residues. The germline V gene encodes CDR1 SGHAT and CDR2 FQNNGV. The junction had 0 bases not matched to a gene; V was cut back by 0 bases and J by 7 bases. The CDR3 coding sequence is TGTGCCAGCAGCTTAGACAGGGGGAATGAGCAGTTCTTC. This gives the protein CASSLDRGNEQFF.

V and J are TRBV5-5 and TRBJ1-2, with 7 bases identical to TRBD1. The CDR3 has 14 amino acids. Germline CDR1 is SGHKS and CDR2 is YYEKEE (reference sequence). J was trimmed by 5 bases and V by 3 bases; bases with no gene match: 7. This chain's CDR3 is CASSSGTAIYGYTF. The DNA of the CDR3 is TGTGCCAGCAGCTCCGGGACAGCAATTTATGGCTACACCTTC. Filled out from reference TRBV5-5 and TRBJ1-2, the complete variable domain reads DAGVTQSPTHLIKTRGQQVTLRCSPISGHKSVSWYQQVLGQGPQFIFQYYEKEERGRGNFPDRFSARQFPNYSSELNVNALLLGDSALYLCASSSGTAIYGYTFGSGTRLTVV.

The rearrangement uses TRBV2 and TRBJ1-6; the D gene is possibly TRBD1 (6 bases). V lost 7 bases to trimming and J lost 0 bases, with 22 bases between them. The germline gives CDR1 SNHLY, CDR2 FYNNEI. There are 19 residues in the CDR3. CDR3 sequence (DNA): TGTGCCAGCAATTTAGGATCGGACAGTGCGAGCTCCTATAATTCACCCCTCCACTTT. Encoded protein: CASNLGSDSASSYNSPLHF. Complete variable domain (other parts from reference TRBV2 and TRBJ1-6): EPEVTQTPSHQVTQMGQEVILRCVPISNHLYFYWYRQILGQKVEFLVSFYNNEISEKSEIFDDQFSVERPDGSNFTLKIRSTKLEDSAMYFCASNLGSDSASSYNSPLHFGNGTRLTVT.

V usage is TRBV2 and J usage is TRBJ1-2; 8 bases map to TRBD1. V was pared by 2 bases and J by 6 bases, with 8 bases of the junction left unmatched. The CDR3 spans 15 residues. Per the germline V gene, CDR1 is SNHLY and CDR2 is FYNNEI. DNA of the CDR3: TGTGCCAGCAGTGAACAGGCCAGGGGGCTGAATGGCTACACCTTC. Translated, it gives CASSEQARGLNGYTF.

This clone was recorded once. The chain links TRBV7-2 to TRBJ2-3; 7 positions match TRBD1. The CDR3 has 16 residues. Germline V lookup: CDR1 SGHTA, CDR2 FQGNSA. V lost 1 base and J lost 6; bases outside the gene matches: 10. The CDR3 spells CASSLEGQLFSDTQYF. The CDR3 nucleotides read TGTGCCAGCAGCTTAGAGGGACAGCTATTCTCTGATACGCAGTATTTT.